The 23 T cell receptor beta chains below were found in one sample sequenced in a study of STAT5B mutations in CD4+ large granular lymphocyte leukemia. Sequencing was performed with immunoSEQ multiplex PCR; in TCRdb, only in-frame clones are kept and a portion is missing. The sample yields 30,000 to 40,000 clones, roughly 71% seen once. The specimen was CD4+ T cells from blood buffy coats. These receptors came from a human donor in good health.

The V call is TRBV19, the J call TRBJ2-7, with D tentatively TRBD1 (6 bases). V was trimmed by 5 bases and J by 5 bases, leaving 19 bases between them. Germline V gene data show CDR1 as LNHDA and CDR2 as SQIVND (reference sequence). This CDR3 spans 15 amino acids. CDR3 protein: CASSPRDIYPDEQYF. As DNA, the CDR3 is TGTGCCAGTAGTCCTCGGGACATCTATCCGGACGAGCAGTACTTC.

The rearrangement uses TRBV5-4 and TRBJ2-4, with 10 bases aligning to TRBD2. Germline V gene sequence: CDR1 SGHNT, CDR2 YYREEE (reference sequence). The ends lost 4 bases at V and 4 bases at J; junction bases unmatched: 8. This CDR3 is built from 16 residues. The CDR3, as DNA: TGTGCCAGCAGCAACCCGACTAGCGGGCCGAAAAACATTCAGTACTTC. Translation gives CASSNPTSGPKNIQYF.

The chain uses TRBV28 and TRBJ2-3; D might be TRBD2 (6 bases). Trimming removed 7 bases from V and 1 base from J, with 12 bases in between. Looked up from germline, CDR1 is MDHEN and CDR2 is SYDVKM. CDR3 length: 14 residues. The CDR3 DNA is TGTGCCAGCACACTAGGCGGGGGCACAGATACGCAGTATTTT. Encoded protein: CASTLGGGTDTQYF.

The chain is built from TRBV10-1 and TRBJ1-5; 9 nucleotides agree with TRBD1. Unmatched junction bases numbered 12, after V lost 2 bases and J lost 7 bases. Looked up from germline, CDR1 is WNHNN and CDR2 is SYGVQD (reference sequence). The CDR3 runs to 17 residues. CDR3: CASSEDGDRVYGQPQHF. For the CDR3, the DNA is TGCGCCAGCAGTGAGGACGGGGACAGGGTGTACGGCCAGCCCCAGCATTTT.

There are a few counts of this clone. This chain joins TRBV7-6 and TRBJ1-4, with TRBD1 matching 11 bases. V trimming: 5 bases; J trimming: 8 bases; junction bases outside the gene matches: 4. The CDR3 runs 14 residues. The germline CDR1 and CDR2 sequences are SGHVS and FNYEAQ. The CDR3 protein is CASSQGQGGEKLFF. The CDR3 DNA is TGTGCCAGCAGCCAGGGACAGGGGGGCGAAAAACTGTTTTTT.

Only a few counts were recorded for this clone. This chain uses TRBV28 with TRBJ1-3, with D tentatively TRBD1 (6 bases). The germline V and J ends were trimmed by 5 bases and 6 bases, with 20 bases remaining between them. The CDR3 has 16 residues. Germline V gene lookup returns CDR1 MDHEN and CDR2 SYDVKM. The DNA of the CDR3 is TGTGCCAGCAGTGAGGGACAAGTATTGGCCTCAAACACCATATATTTT. Its translation: CASSEGQVLASNTIYF.

The chain combines TRBV7-2 with TRBJ1-1; a weak D match, TRBD1 (5 bases). CDR3 length equals 16 residues. The V and J ends lost 1 base and 3 bases respectively, with 15 bases between them. Germline loops: CDR1 SGHTA, CDR2 FQGNSA. CDR3 protein: CASSLGGGGGYTEAFF. The CDR3 coding sequence is TGTGCCAGCAGCTTAGGAGGCGGCGGGGGATACACTGAAGCTTTCTTT.

This sequence joins TRBV20-1 and TRBJ2-1; D might be TRBD2 (5 bases). Trimming shortened V by 6 bases and J by 9 bases, and 12 bases separated the two germline ends. The CDR3 has 11 amino acids. CDR1 is DFQATT, CDR2 SNEGSKA, per germline (reference sequence). CDR3 in DNA: TGCAGTGCCAAGGGAGAACTTGAGCAGTTCTTC. This sequence encodes CSAKGELEQFF.

This chain connects TRBV19 to TRBJ1-5, with no clear D. Germline CDR1 is LNHDA and CDR2 is SQIVND (reference sequence). V lost 4 bases and J 2 bases, leaving 9 bases between the germline ends. The CDR3 has 14 residues. CDR3 in DNA: TGTGCCAGTAGTAAGGAGGATGGCAATCAGCCCCAGCATTTT. This gives the protein CASSKEDGNQPQHF.

The chain combines TRBV19 with TRBJ2-7, with D possibly being TRBD1 or TRBD2 (5 bases each). Trimming removed 6 bases at V and 4 bases at J, with 19 bases between. This CDR3 has 15 amino acids. Germline-derived CDR1 and CDR2 are LNHDA and SQIVND (reference sequence). For the CDR3, the DNA is TGTGCCAGTAGCCCCGGGCAGGGAGTATCGTACGAGCAGTACTTC. Protein product: CASSPGQGVSYEQYF.

Only a few counts were recorded for this clone. The rearrangement uses TRBV15 and TRBJ2-2, with 12 bases matching TRBD2. This CDR3 spans 15 amino acids. Per the germline V gene, CDR1 is LNHNV and CDR2 is YYDKDF (reference sequence). Losses at the gene ends were 8 bases for V and 4 bases for J; bases not matched to a gene: 5. CDR3 DNA: TGTGCCACCCGCGGACTAGCGGGGCCCACCGGGGAGCTGTTTTTT. Translation gives CATRGLAGPTGELFF.

This sequence joins TRBV7-9 and TRBJ2-7; 9 bases map to TRBD1. Germline CDR1 SEHNR, CDR2 FQNEAQ (reference sequence). The CDR3 is made up of 15 amino acids. Trimming cost V 3 bases and J 6 bases; bases outside gene matches: 9. The CDR3 DNA reads TGTGCCAGCAGCTTGCCGGGACAGGGACTCTCCGAGCAGTACTTC. Its translation: CASSLPGQGLSEQYF. The variable domain in full, completed from reference TRBV7-9 and TRBJ2-7, reads DTGVSQNPRHKITKRGQNVTFRCDPISEHNRLYWYRQTLGQGPEFLTYFQNEAQLEKSRLLSDRFSAERPKGSFSTLEIQRTEQGDSAMYLCASSLPGQGLSEQYFGPGTRLTVT.

The chain links TRBV19 to TRBJ1-5; D is perhaps TRBD1 (6 bases). The ends were cut back, 3 bases at V and 0 bases at J, with 18 bases in the middle. From germline, CDR1 is LNHDA and CDR2 SQIVND (reference sequence). This CDR3 is built from 18 residues. CDR3 in amino acids: CASSIGQGRGYSNQPQHF. CDR3 nucleotide sequence: TGTGCCAGTAGTATTGGGCAGGGGAGGGGATATAGCAATCAGCCCCAGCATTTT.

As to this clone: Other DNA sequences in this sample translate to the same CDR3. The chain has TRBV7-2 and TRBJ2-3, with D uncertain. V shed 1 base and J shed 0 bases, with 5 bases lying between them. CDR1 SGHTA and CDR2 FQGNSA come from the germline V gene. The CDR3 totals 14 residues. Here the CDR3 DNA reads TGTGCCAGCAGCTTAGTAGCTAGCACAGATACGCAGTATTTT. Protein product: CASSLVASTDTQYF.

The J gene is TRBJ1-2, the V gene TRBV27; D uncertain. The V end was cut by 5 bases, the J end by 0 bases, with 10 bases between. CDR1 and CDR2 from the germline V gene are MNHEY and SMNVEV (reference sequence). The CDR3 consists of 14 residues. DNA of the CDR3: TGTGCCAGCAGTCCCTTGGAAGCTAACTATGGCTACACCTTC. Its translation is CASSPLEANYGYTF.

The chain employs TRBV19 and TRBJ1-5, with a possible D match to TRBD1 (6 bases). Germline loops: CDR1 LNHDA, CDR2 SQIVND (reference sequence). V lost 5 bases, J lost 3 bases, and 11 bases lay in between. The CDR3 runs 14 residues. DNA of the CDR3: TGTGCCAGTAGTCACAGGGAGGCCAATCAGCCCCAGCATTTT. It yields the protein CASSHREANQPQHF.

The CDR3 reads CASSPNQGASVEGYTF. The CDR3 DNA sequence: TGTGCCAGCTCACCGAATCAGGGGGCGTCGGTAGAAGGCTACACCTTC. The chain links TRBV18 to TRBJ1-2, with 8 bases lining up with TRBD1. V shed 3 bases, J shed 8 bases, and the junction held 14 bases outside the gene matches. Germline CDR1 is KGHSH and CDR2 is LQKENI. The length of the CDR3 is 16 residues.

The rearrangement links TRBV5-1 to TRBJ1-2; no clear D. The CDR3 consists of 15 residues. V gave up 4 bases and J gave up 2 bases, with 15 bases separating them. Germline CDR1 SGHRS, CDR2 YFSETQ. The CDR3 DNA is TGCGCCAGCAGCCAGACTCACCTGACCAACTATGGCTACACCTTC. This translates into CASSQTHLTNYGYTF.

This chain connects TRBV5-1 to TRBJ2-7; TRBD1 is a possible D gene (6 bases). This CDR3 is 15 amino acids long. Germline V lookup: CDR1 SGHRS, CDR2 YFSETQ. Deletions cut 0 bases from V and 3 bases from J, with 13 bases between. The CDR3 sequence: CASSLDGTQGYEQYF. DNA for the CDR3: TGCGCCAGCAGCTTGGACGGGACACAGGGCTACGAGCAGTACTTC. The whole variable domain, filled in from reference TRBV5-1 and TRBJ2-7, reads KAGVTQTPRYLIKTRGQQVTLSCSPISGHRSVSWYQQTPGQGLQFLFEYFSETQRNKGNFPGRFSGRQFSNSRSEMNVSTLELGDSALYLCASSLDGTQGYEQYFGPGTRLTVT.

V and J are TRBV5-1 and TRBJ1-4; D might be TRBD1 (5 bases). V was shortened by 4 bases and J by 8 bases, with 15 bases between the two germline ends. The CDR3 loop spans 14 amino acids. Germline CDR1 and CDR2: SGHRS and YFSETQ. The CDR3 region has the DNA TGCGCCAGCAGCCCGGACACCTTTTGGGAAAAACTGTTTTTT. Translation: CASSPDTFWEKLFF.

V gene TRBV5-6 combines with J gene TRBJ2-1; a possible D gene is TRBD2 (6 bases). Germline CDR1 is SGHDT and CDR2 is YYEEEE. V was shortened by 5 bases and J by 1 base, with 13 bases between the two germline ends. The CDR3 covers 15 residues. The CDR3 reads CASRTGTGSYNEQFF. Written as DNA, the CDR3 is TGTGCCAGCAGAACCGGGACTGGGTCCTACAATGAGCAGTTCTTC.

The chain couples TRBV13 to TRBJ2-7, with a weak D call TRBD2 (5 bases). CDR3 length equals 14 residues. V dropped 4 bases and J dropped 6 bases, with 16 bases sitting between them. From germline, CDR1 is PRHDT and CDR2 FYEKMQ (reference sequence). CDR3 sequence: CASSWGGSKSEQYF. In nucleotides, the CDR3 is TGTGCCAGCAGCTGGGGTGGGAGTAAGAGCGAGCAGTACTTC.

This chain links TRBV6-1 with TRBJ1-2, with D uncertain. This CDR3 has 14 amino acids. Looked up from germline, CDR1 is MNHNS and CDR2 is SASEGT. V lost 2 bases and J lost 8, with 15 bases in between. The CDR3 region is CASSESGRSGGYTF. CDR3 DNA: TGTGCCAGCAGTGAAAGTGGGAGGTCCGGCGGCTACACCTTC.